These 12 T cell receptor beta chains were all obtained from the same sample, sequenced in a study of blood T cell repertoires in COVID-19. Profiled with immunoSEQ multiplex PCR; TCRdb holds only in-frame clones, not every one. The sample lists some 670,000 clones, over 80% occurring once. The sequenced sample was peripheral blood. The receptors here all came from a woman in her late teens or twenties with acute or convalescent COVID-19.

This chain links TRBV7-6 with TRBJ1-3; tentative D call: TRBD1 (6 bases). Germline-derived CDR1 and CDR2 are SGHVS and FNYEAQ. V was shortened by 5 bases and J by 7 bases, with 18 bases between the two germline ends. CDR3 size: 15 residues. The CDR3 spells CASSPMWSGGNTIYF. The CDR3 DNA reads as TGTGCCAGCAGCCCGATGTGGTCTGGGGGCAACACCATATATTTT. The full variable domain, rest sourced from reference TRBV7-6 and TRBJ1-3, is GAGVSQSPRYKVTKRGQDVALRCDPISGHVSLYWYRQALGQGPEFLTYFNYEAQQDKSGLPNDRFSAERPEGSISTLTIQRTEQRDSAMYRCASSPMWSGGNTIYFGEGSWLTVV.

The chain links TRBV12-5 to TRBJ2-2; D is uncertain. Trimming removed 2 bases from V and 7 bases from J, with 8 bases in between. CDR1 and CDR2 from the germline V gene are LGHNT and FRNRAP. This CDR3 spans 13 amino acids. The CDR3 is CASGLPGGGELFF. The CDR3, as DNA: TGTGCTAGTGGTTTGCCCGGTGGCGGGGAGCTGTTTTTT. The whole variable domain, remainder taken from reference TRBV12-5 and TRBJ2-2, is DARVTQTPRHKVTEMGQEVTMRCQPILGHNTVFWYRQTMMQGLELLAYFRNRAPLDDSGMPKDRFSAEMPDATLATLKIQPSEPRDSAVYFCASGLPGGGELFFGEGSRLTVL.

The rearrangement links TRBV27 to TRBJ2-7; perhaps TRBD1 as D (6 bases). CDR3 length: 16 amino acids. V was shortened by 5 bases and J by 0 bases, with 17 bases between the two germline ends. CDR1 is MNHEY, CDR2 SMNVEV, per germline (reference sequence). The CDR3 sequence: CASSSPATGPSYEQYF. As DNA, the CDR3 is TGTGCCAGCAGTAGCCCCGCCACAGGGCCCTCCTACGAGCAGTACTTC.

The chain couples TRBV2 to TRBJ1-2; D is uncertain. The V gene lost 6 bases and the J gene lost 8 bases, with 10 bases spanning the gap. Germline V gene data show CDR1 as SNHLY and CDR2 as FYNNEI. This CDR3 has 11 residues. The CDR3: CASSSTWGYTF. Written as DNA, the CDR3 is TGTGCCAGCAGCTCAACTTGGGGCTACACCTTC.

The chain employs TRBV14 and TRBJ2-5; TRBD1 matches at 8 bases. With 1 base clipped from V and 3 bases from J, the junction kept 4 bases outside the gene matches. This CDR3 is 15 amino acids long. Germline V gene lookup returns CDR1 SGHDN and CDR2 FVKESK. Here the CDR3 reads CASSQGQGLEETQYF. DNA for the CDR3: TGTGCCAGCAGCCAAGGACAGGGGTTGGAAGAGACCCAGTACTTC.

The chain couples TRBV6-5 to TRBJ1-2; the match to TRBD1 covers 10 bases. Trimming took 0 bases from V and 3 from J; bases not matched to a gene: 4. Germline V gene sequence: CDR1 MNHEY, CDR2 SVGAGI. The CDR3 consists of 16 residues. The CDR3, as DNA: TGTGCCAGCAGTTACTCAAGACAGGGGGCACACTATGGCTACACCTTC. Translated, it gives CASSYSRQGAHYGYTF.

The table lists this clone with a few counts. The J gene is TRBJ1-1, the V gene TRBV6-5; no reliable D call. Germline V lookup: CDR1 MNHEY, CDR2 SVGAGI. CDR3 length: 14 residues. V lost 5 bases and J 1 base, leaving 11 bases between the germline ends. CDR3 coding DNA: TGTGCCAGCAGTCCGGAGGCATGGAACACTGAAGCTTTCTTT. This translates into CASSPEAWNTEAFF.

The chain combines TRBV2 with TRBJ2-6; 11 bases map to TRBD2. The CDR3 loop spans 18 amino acids. The germline V gene encodes CDR1 SNHLY and CDR2 FYNNEI. With V trimmed by 6 bases and J by 0 bases, 7 bases remained unmatched. The CDR3 sequence: CASRFTSGGSSGANVLTF. CDR3 nucleotide sequence: TGTGCCAGCAGGTTCACTAGCGGGGGCTCCTCTGGGGCCAACGTCCTGACTTTC.

This sequence joins TRBV3-1 (or the pseudogene TRBV3-2) and TRBJ1-2; 7 nucleotides agree with TRBD1. There are 12 residues in the CDR3. The ends lost 1 base at V and 11 bases at J; junction bases unmatched: 4. Germline CDR1 LGHDT, CDR2 YNNKEL (reference sequence). CDR3 amino acids: CASSQGQGWYTF. CDR3 nucleotide sequence: TGTGCCAGCAGCCAAGGACAGGGTTGGTACACCTTC.

The V and J genes are TRBV5-4 and TRBJ1-2; D gene uncertain. The germline CDR1 and CDR2 sequences are SGHNT and YYREEE (reference sequence). Trimming pared 0 bases from V and 0 bases from J, leaving 9 bases between. The CDR3 runs 15 residues. CDR3 nucleotide sequence: TGTGCCAGCAGCTTGGAGCTGCGAGCTAACTATGGCTACACCTTC. Protein product: CASSLELRANYGYTF.

V is TRBV5-1 and J is TRBJ1-1, with TRBD1 matching 10 bases. Germline lookup yields CDR1 SGHRS and CDR2 YFSETQ. V dropped 7 bases and J dropped 1; count of bases not matched to a gene: 7. The CDR3 runs 15 residues. This CDR3 is CASVGDRGPNTEAFF. CDR3 DNA: TGCGCCAGCGTGGGGGACAGGGGTCCGAACACTGAAGCTTTCTTT.

The J gene is TRBJ1-2, the V gene TRBV30, with D possibly TRBD1 on 6 matching bases. The CDR3 runs to 13 residues. V lost 3 bases, J lost 5 bases, and 13 bases lay in between. Germline lookup yields CDR1 GTSNPN and CDR2 SVGIG (reference sequence). The CDR3 DNA is TGTGCCTGGAGGATCAGGGACAAGTATGGCTACACCTTC. Translation: CAWRIRDKYGYTF.